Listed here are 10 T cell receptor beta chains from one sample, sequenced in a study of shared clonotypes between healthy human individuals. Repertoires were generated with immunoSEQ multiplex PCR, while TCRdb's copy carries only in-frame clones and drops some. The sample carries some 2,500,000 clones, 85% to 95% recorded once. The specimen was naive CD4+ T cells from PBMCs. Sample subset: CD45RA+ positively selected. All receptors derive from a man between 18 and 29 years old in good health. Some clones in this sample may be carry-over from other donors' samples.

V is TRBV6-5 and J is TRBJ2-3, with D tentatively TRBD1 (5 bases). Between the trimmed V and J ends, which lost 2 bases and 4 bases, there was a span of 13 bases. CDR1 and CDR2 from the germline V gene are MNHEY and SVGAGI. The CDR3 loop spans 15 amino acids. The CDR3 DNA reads TGTGCCAGCAGTTACCAGTCAGGGTTGGCAGATACGCAGTATTTT. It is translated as CASSYQSGLADTQYF.

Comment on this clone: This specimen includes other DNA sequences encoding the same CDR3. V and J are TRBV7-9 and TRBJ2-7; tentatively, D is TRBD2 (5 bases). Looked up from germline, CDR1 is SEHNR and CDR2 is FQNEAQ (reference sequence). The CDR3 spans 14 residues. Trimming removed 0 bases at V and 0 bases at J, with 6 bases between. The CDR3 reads CASSLAGSSYEQYF. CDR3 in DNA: TGTGCCAGCAGCTTAGCGGGGAGCTCCTACGAGCAGTACTTC.

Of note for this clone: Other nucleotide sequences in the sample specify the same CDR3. For the CDR3, the DNA is TGTGCCAGCAGCCTCGGGACAGTTAACACTGAAGCTTTCTTT. It codes for CASSLGTVNTEAFF. This chain links TRBV5-4 with TRBJ1-1, with TRBD1 identical over 7 bases. This CDR3 is 14 amino acids long. Germline trimming cut 4 bases from V and 2 bases from J; bases unmatched to any gene: 5. Per germline, CDR1 SGHNT and CDR2 YYREEE (reference sequence).

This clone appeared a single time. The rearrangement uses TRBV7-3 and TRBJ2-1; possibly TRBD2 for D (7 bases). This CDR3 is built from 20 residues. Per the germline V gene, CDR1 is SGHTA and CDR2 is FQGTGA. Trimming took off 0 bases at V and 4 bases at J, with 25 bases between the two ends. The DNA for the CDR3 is TGTGCCAGCAGCTTAACGTGGAATAGCGCGGGGGCTTTGGGGTACAATGAGCAGTTCTTC. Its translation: CASSLTWNSAGALGYNEQFF. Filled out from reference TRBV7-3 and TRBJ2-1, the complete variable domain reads GAGVSQTPSNKVTEKGKYVELRCDPISGHTALYWYRQSLGQGPEFLIYFQGTGAADDSGLPNDRFFAVRPEGSVSTLKIQRTERGDSAVYLCASSLTWNSAGALGYNEQFFGPGTRLTVL.

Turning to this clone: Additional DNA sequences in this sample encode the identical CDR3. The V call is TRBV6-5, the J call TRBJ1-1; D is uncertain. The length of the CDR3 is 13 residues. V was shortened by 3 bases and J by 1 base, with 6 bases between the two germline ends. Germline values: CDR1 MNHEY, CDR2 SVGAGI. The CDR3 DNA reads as TGTGCCAGCAGTTATAACAGGAACACTGAAGCTTTCTTT. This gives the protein CASSYNRNTEAFF.

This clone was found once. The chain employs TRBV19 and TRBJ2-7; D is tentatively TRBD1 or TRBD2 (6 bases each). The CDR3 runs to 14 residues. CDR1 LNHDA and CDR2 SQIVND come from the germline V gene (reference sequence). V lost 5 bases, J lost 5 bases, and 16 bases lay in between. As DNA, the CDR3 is TGTGCCAGTAGTCCCGGAGGGGGGCGGAACGAGCAGTACTTC. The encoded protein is CASSPGGGRNEQYF.

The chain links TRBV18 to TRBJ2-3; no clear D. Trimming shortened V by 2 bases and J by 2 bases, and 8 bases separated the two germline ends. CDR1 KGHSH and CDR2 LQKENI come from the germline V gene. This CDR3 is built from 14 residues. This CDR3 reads CASSPVVDTDTQYF. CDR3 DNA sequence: TGTGCCAGCTCACCAGTAGTAGACACAGATACGCAGTATTTT. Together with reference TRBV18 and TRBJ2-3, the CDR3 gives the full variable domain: NAGVMQNPRHLVRRRGQEARLRCSPMKGHSHVYWYRQLPEEGLKFMVYLQKENIIDESGMPKERFSAEFPKEGPSILRIQQVVRGDSAAYFCASSPVVDTDTQYFGPGTRLTVL.

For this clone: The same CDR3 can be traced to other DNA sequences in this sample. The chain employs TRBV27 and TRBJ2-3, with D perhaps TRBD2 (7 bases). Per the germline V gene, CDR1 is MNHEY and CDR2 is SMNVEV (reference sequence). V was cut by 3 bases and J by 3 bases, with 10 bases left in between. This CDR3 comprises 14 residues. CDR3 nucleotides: TGTGCCAGCAGTTTGGGGAGGGGGACAGATACGCAGTATTTT. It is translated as CASSLGRGTDTQYF.

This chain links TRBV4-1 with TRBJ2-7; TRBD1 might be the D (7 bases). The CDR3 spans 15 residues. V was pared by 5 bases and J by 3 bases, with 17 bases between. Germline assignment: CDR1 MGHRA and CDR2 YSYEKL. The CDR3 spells CASSTQGGRGYEQYF. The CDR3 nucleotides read TGCGCCAGCAGCACCCAGGGGGGTAGAGGCTACGAGCAGTACTTC.

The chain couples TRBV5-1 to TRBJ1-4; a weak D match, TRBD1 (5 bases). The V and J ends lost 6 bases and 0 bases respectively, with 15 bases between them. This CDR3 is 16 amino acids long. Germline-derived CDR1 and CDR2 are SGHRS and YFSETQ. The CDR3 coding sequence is TGCGCCAGCAAGGGGACGGGAGGGGCAACTAATGAAAAACTGTTTTTT. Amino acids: CASKGTGGATNEKLFF.